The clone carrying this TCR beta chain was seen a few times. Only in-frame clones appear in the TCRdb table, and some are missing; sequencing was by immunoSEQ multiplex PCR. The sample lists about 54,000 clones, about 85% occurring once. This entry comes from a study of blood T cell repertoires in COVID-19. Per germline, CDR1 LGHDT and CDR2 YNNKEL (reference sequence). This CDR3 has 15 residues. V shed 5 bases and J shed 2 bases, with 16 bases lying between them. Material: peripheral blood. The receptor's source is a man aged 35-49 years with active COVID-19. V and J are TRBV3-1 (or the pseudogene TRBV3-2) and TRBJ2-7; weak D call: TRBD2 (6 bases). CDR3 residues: CASSVSWGLPYEQYF. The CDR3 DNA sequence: TGTGCCAGCAGCGTCAGTTGGGGACTTCCCTACGAGCAGTACTTC.